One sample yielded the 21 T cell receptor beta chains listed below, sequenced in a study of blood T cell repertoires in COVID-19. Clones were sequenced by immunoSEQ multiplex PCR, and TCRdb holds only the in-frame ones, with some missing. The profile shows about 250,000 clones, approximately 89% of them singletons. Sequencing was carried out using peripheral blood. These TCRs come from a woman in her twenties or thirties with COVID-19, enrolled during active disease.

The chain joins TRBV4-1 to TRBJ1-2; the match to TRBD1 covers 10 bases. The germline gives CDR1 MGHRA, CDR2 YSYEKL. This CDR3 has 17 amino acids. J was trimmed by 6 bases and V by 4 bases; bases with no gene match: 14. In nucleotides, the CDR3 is TGCGCCAGCAGCCCAAAGCTAATGGGACAGGGGAACCATGGCTACACCTTC. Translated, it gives CASSPKLMGQGNHGYTF.

The CDR3 DNA follows: TGCGCCAGCAGTGAGTCTACAGGGGGCAAAAGGCAGTACTTC. It specifies CASSESTGGKRQYF. The V gene is TRBV10-1, the J gene TRBJ2-7; 9 bases align to TRBD1. This CDR3 region has 14 residues. V was clipped by 0 bases and J by 9 bases; unmatched bases: 6. The germline gives CDR1 WNHNN, CDR2 SYGVQD (reference sequence).

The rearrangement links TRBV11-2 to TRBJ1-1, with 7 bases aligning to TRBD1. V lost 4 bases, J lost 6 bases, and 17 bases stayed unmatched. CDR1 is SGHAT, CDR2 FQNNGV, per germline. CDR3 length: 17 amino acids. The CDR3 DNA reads TGTGCCAGCAGCTCATTTCACCGGCCAGGGGGGTGGCCTGAAGCTTTCTTT. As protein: CASSSFHRPGGWPEAFF.

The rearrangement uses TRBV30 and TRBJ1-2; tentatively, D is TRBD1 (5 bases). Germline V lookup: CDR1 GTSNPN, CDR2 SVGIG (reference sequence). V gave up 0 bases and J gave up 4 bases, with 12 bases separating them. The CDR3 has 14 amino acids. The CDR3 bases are TGTGCCTGGAGTGTGGTTGGGGCAGGCTATGGCTACACCTTC. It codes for CAWSVVGAGYGYTF.

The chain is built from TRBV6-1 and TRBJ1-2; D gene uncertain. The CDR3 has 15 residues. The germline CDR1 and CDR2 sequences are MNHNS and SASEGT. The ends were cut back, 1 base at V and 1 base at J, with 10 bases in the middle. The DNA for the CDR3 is TGTGCCAGCAGTGAAGGAGCAGGCCTTAACTATGGCTACACCTTC. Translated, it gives CASSEGAGLNYGYTF.

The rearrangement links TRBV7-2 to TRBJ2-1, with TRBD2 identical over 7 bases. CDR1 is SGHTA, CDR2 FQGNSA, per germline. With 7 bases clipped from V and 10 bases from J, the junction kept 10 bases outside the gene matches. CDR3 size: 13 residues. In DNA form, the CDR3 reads TGTGCCAGCACCTGGACTAGAATCAGCGAGCAGTTCTTC. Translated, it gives CASTWTRISEQFF.

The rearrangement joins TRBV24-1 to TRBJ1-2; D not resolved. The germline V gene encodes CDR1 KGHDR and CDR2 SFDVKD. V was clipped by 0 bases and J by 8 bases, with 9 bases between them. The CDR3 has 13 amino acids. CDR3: CATSDLPRMGYTF. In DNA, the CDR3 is TGTGCCACCAGTGATTTGCCGCGGATGGGCTACACCTTC.

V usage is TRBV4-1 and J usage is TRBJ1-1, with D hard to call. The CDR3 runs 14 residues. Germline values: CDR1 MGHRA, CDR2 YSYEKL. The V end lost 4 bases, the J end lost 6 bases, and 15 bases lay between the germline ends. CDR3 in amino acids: CASSPSGSPPEAFF. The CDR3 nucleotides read TGCGCCAGCAGCCCGTCGGGGAGTCCCCCTGAAGCTTTCTTT.

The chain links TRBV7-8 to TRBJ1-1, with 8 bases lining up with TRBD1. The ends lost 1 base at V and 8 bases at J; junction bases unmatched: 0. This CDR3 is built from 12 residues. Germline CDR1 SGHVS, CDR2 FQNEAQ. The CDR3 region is CASSLGTGEAFF. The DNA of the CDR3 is TGTGCCAGCAGCTTAGGGACAGGGGAAGCTTTCTTT.

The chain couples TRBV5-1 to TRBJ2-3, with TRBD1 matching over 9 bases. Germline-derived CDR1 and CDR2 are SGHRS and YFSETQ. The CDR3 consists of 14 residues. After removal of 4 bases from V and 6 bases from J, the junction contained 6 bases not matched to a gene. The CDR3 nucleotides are TGCGCCAGCAGCGGGGGGACAGGGATGGATACGCAGTATTTT. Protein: CASSGGTGMDTQYF.

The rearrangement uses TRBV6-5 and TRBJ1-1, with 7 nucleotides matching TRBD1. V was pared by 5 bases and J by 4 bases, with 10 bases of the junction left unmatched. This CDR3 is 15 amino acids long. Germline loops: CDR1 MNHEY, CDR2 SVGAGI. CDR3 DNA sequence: TGTGCCAGCAGTAACCTACAGGGGATTGGCACTGAAGCTTTCTTT. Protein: CASSNLQGIGTEAFF.

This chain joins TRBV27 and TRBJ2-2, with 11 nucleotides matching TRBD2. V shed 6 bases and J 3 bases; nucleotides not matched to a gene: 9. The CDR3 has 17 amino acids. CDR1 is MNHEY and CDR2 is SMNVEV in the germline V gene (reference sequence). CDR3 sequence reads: CASRRSGRASDTGELFF. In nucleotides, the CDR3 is TGTGCCAGCAGACGTAGCGGGAGGGCCTCCGACACCGGGGAGCTGTTTTTT.

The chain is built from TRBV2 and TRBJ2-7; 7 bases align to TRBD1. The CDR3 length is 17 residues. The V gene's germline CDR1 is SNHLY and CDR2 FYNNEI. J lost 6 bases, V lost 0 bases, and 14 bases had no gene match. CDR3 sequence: CASSEAAQGTGVVEQYV. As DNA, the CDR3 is TGTGCCAGCAGTGAAGCAGCCCAGGGAACAGGGGTCGTCGAGCAGTACGTC.

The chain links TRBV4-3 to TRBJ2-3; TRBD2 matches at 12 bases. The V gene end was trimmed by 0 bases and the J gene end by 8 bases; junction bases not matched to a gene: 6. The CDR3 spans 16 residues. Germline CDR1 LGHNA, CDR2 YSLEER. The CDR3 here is CASSQDYTLAGGTQYF. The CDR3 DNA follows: TGCGCCAGCAGCCAAGATTACACACTAGCGGGAGGTACGCAGTATTTT.

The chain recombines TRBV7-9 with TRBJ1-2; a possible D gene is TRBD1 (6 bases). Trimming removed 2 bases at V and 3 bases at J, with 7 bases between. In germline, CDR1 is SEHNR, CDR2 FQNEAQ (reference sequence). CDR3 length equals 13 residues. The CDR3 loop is CASSLQGYYGYTF. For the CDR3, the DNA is TGTGCCAGCAGCTTACAGGGGTACTATGGCTACACCTTC. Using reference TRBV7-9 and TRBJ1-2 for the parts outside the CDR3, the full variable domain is DTGVSQNPRHKITKRGQNVTFRCDPISEHNRLYWYRQTLGQGPEFLTYFQNEAQLEKSRLLSDRFSAERPKGSFSTLEIQRTEQGDSAMYLCASSLQGYYGYTFGSGTRLTVV.

Written as DNA, the CDR3 is TGCGCCAGCAGCCAAGGACCAGGAAGACTAAGGAGGGGAAACACCATATATTTT. Its translation: CASSQGPGRLRRGNTIYF. The V gene is TRBV4-1, the J gene TRBJ1-3; D is ambiguous. CDR3 size: 18 residues. With 1 base removed from V and 4 bases from J, the gap between germline ends came to 20 bases. From germline, CDR1 is MGHRA and CDR2 YSYEKL.

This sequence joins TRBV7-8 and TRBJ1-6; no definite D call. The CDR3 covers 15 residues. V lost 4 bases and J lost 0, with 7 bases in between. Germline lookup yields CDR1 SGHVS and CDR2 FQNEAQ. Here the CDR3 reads CASSSEGSYNSPLHF. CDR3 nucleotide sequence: TGTGCCAGCAGCTCTGAGGGCTCCTATAATTCACCCCTCCACTTT.

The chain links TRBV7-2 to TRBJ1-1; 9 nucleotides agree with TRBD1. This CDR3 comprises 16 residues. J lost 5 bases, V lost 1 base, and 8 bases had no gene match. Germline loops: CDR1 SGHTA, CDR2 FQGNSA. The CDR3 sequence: CASSLVGGQGRTEAFF. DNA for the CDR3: TGTGCCAGCAGCTTAGTGGGGGGACAGGGTCGAACTGAAGCTTTCTTT.

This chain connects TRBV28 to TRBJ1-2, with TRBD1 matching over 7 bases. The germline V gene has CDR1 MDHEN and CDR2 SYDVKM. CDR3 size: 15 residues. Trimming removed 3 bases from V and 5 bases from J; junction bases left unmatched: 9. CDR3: CASSFPRGQQYGYTF. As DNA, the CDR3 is TGTGCCAGCAGTTTCCCCCGGGGACAGCAATATGGCTACACCTTC.

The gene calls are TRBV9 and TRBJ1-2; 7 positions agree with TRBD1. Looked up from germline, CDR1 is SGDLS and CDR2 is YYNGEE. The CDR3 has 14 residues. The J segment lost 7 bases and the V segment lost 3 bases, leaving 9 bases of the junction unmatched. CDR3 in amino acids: CASSAQNRGGGYTF. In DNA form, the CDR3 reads TGTGCCAGCAGCGCCCAAAACAGGGGTGGTGGCTACACCTTC.

The chain's CDR3 is CAWSLGFGGNEQFF. The CDR3 bases are TGTGCCTGGAGTCTTGGGTTCGGGGGGAATGAGCAGTTCTTC. The chain links TRBV30 to TRBJ2-1; 7 positions agree with TRBD2. This CDR3 is 14 amino acids long. V lost 2 bases to trimming and J lost 7 bases; unmatched junction nucleotides: 8. CDR1 is GTSNPN, CDR2 SVGIG, per germline (reference sequence).